What follows are 27 T cell receptor beta chains derived from one specimen sequenced in a study of blood T cell repertoires in COVID-19. Some clones are missing from TCRdb's copy, which holds only in-frame ones; the method was immunoSEQ multiplex PCR. The sample lists approximately 250,000 clones; 88% were seen once. The specimen sequenced was PBMCs or T cells enriched from blood (not recorded which). The receptors were sampled from a woman aged 40 to 50 who had been exposed to COVID-19.

The V call is TRBV18, the J call TRBJ1-6; D ambiguous. Germline assignment: CDR1 KGHSH and CDR2 LQKENI. The CDR3 runs 16 residues. Trimming took 3 bases from V and 5 from J, leaving 14 bases between them. The CDR3 bases are TGTGCCAGCTCACCCGTGAGGGCGACGGATAATTCACCCCTCCACTTT. Its translation is CASSPVRATDNSPLHF.

This sequence joins TRBV28 and TRBJ2-7, with TRBD1 identical over 9 bases. V dropped 5 bases and J dropped 5; count of bases not matched to a gene: 13. The CDR3 totals 16 residues. Germline V CDR1 and CDR2: MDHEN, SYDVKM. The CDR3 DNA follows: TGTGCCAGCAGTACCCCACAGGGGGCGGTGATGGACGAGCAGTACTTC. Encoded protein: CASSTPQGAVMDEQYF.

The chain has TRBV5-5 and TRBJ1-2, with 10 bases lining up with TRBD1. Germline lookup yields CDR1 SGHKS and CDR2 YYEKEE (reference sequence). The CDR3 length is 15 residues. V gave up 9 bases and J gave up 6 bases; unmatched junction bases: 14. The chain's CDR3 is CATHLPGTGANGYTF. CDR3 in DNA: TGTGCCACCCATCTACCCGGGACAGGGGCCAATGGCTACACCTTC.

The chain combines TRBV7-2 with TRBJ2-1; the D gene is possibly TRBD2 (5 bases). From germline, CDR1 is SGHTA and CDR2 FQGNSA. The CDR3 has 15 amino acids. The V gene lost 5 bases and the J gene lost 1 base, with 12 bases spanning the gap. The CDR3 is CASSPTGYSYNEQFF. The CDR3 bases are TGTGCCAGCAGCCCAACGGGGTATTCCTACAATGAGCAGTTCTTC. The whole variable domain, filled in from reference TRBV7-2 and TRBJ2-1, reads GAGVSQSPSNKVTEKGKDVELRCDPISGHTALYWYRQSLGQGLEFLIYFQGNSAPDKSGLPSDRFSAERTGGSVSTLTIQRTQQEDSAVYLCASSPTGYSYNEQFFGPGTRLTVL.

The chain recombines TRBV7-6 with TRBJ1-5; D is possibly TRBD1 (5 bases). The germline V gene has CDR1 SGHVS and CDR2 FNYEAQ. The length of the CDR3 is 18 residues. V dropped 8 bases and J dropped 2 bases, with 25 bases sitting between them. The chain's CDR3 is CASPRERAAPYRNQPQHF. Here the CDR3 DNA reads TGTGCCAGCCCCAGGGAAAGGGCAGCCCCATATCGCAATCAGCCCCAGCATTTT.

This clone was seen just once. The chain couples TRBV27 to TRBJ2-2, with 9 bases matching TRBD1. This CDR3 is 15 amino acids long. Germline CDR1 is MNHEY and CDR2 is SMNVEV (reference sequence). J lost 6 bases, V lost 3 bases, and 5 bases had no gene match. The CDR3 coding sequence is TGTGCCAGCAGTTTGGGCCGACAGGGGGCCGGGGAGCTGTTTTTT. Its translation: CASSLGRQGAGELFF.

The chain's CDR3 is CASSPTSVVAKNIQYF. Written as DNA, the CDR3 is TGTGCCAGCAGTCCGACTAGCGTGGTGGCCAAAAACATTCAGTACTTC. The chain has TRBV28 and TRBJ2-4; 8 nucleotides align to TRBD2. The V gene's germline CDR1 is MDHEN and CDR2 SYDVKM. J lost 1 base, V lost 5 bases, and 7 bases had no gene match. There are 16 residues in the CDR3.

This chain connects TRBV6-5 to TRBJ1-1, with 7 bases aligning to TRBD1. With V trimmed by 7 bases and J by 0 bases, 2 bases remained unmatched. This CDR3 has 13 amino acids. CDR1 MNHEY and CDR2 SVGAGI come from the germline V gene. As DNA, the CDR3 is TGTGCCAGCAACAGGGGCATGAACACTGAAGCTTTCTTT. Protein: CASNRGMNTEAFF.

V gene TRBV7-6 combines with J gene TRBJ1-6; possibly TRBD1 for D (5 bases). Germline CDR1 reads SGHVS; CDR2 reads FNYEAQ. The CDR3 has 14 residues. Trimming left V 4 bases short and J 5 bases short, with 9 bases between. The CDR3 region is CASSSPGDNSPLHF. The CDR3 bases are TGTGCCAGCAGCTCCCCGGGGGATAATTCACCCCTCCACTTT. The full variable domain, its missing parts supplied by reference TRBV7-6 and TRBJ1-6, is GAGVSQSPRYKVTKRGQDVALRCDPISGHVSLYWYRQALGQGPEFLTYFNYEAQQDKSGLPNDRFSAERPEGSISTLTIQRTEQRDSAMYRCASSSPGDNSPLHFGNGTRLTVT.

This clone occurred once. The chain links TRBV12-3 or TRBV12-4 to TRBJ2-2, with D unclear. The V end lost 10 bases, the J end lost 7 bases, and 13 bases lay between the germline ends. The CDR3 is 12 residues long. In DNA, the CDR3 is TGTGCCACCTTCTACTCTGGCGGGGAGCTGTTTTTT. Its protein is CATFYSGGELFF.

The chain carries TRBV28 and TRBJ2-5; 11 positions match TRBD2. V trimming: 3 bases; J trimming: 2 bases; junction bases outside the gene matches: 5. CDR3 length: 16 amino acids. Looked up from germline, CDR1 is MDHEN and CDR2 is SYDVKM. CDR3 sequence: CASSFGVAGGQETQYF. The DNA of the CDR3 is TGTGCCAGCAGTTTCGGGGTAGCGGGGGGGCAAGAGACCCAGTACTTC.

This clone occurred once. This sequence joins TRBV11-3 and TRBJ2-2; D might be TRBD1 (5 bases). The CDR3 runs 14 residues. CDR1 SGHNT and CDR2 YENEEA come from the germline V gene. Trimming pared 0 bases from V and 3 bases from J, leaving 5 bases between. The CDR3 region has the DNA TGTGCCAGCAGCTTAGAAGGGGACACCGGGGAGCTGTTTTTT. Translating it yields CASSLEGDTGELFF.

V usage is TRBV28 and J usage is TRBJ2-6; D might be TRBD1 (6 bases). Germline V gene lookup returns CDR1 MDHEN and CDR2 SYDVKM. The V and J ends lost 2 bases and 1 base respectively, with 12 bases between them. The CDR3 runs to 17 residues. The CDR3 bases are TGTGCCAGCAGTTTAAACCCCCAGGGGTCTGGGGCCAACGTCCTGACTTTC. This translates into CASSLNPQGSGANVLTF.

The V call is TRBV24-1, the J call TRBJ2-1, with a tentative D call TRBD2 (6 bases). Trimming took off 0 bases at V and 5 bases at J, with 7 bases between the two ends. CDR1 and CDR2 from the germline V gene are KGHDR and SFDVKD. The CDR3 spans 14 residues. The CDR3 nucleotides read TGTGCCACCAGTGATTTGACTAGCAACAATGAGCAGTTCTTC. Residues: CATSDLTSNNEQFF.

The V and J genes are TRBV5-6 and TRBJ2-7; D is perhaps TRBD1 (6 bases). The CDR3 totals 17 residues. The germline V gene encodes CDR1 SGHDT and CDR2 YYEEEE. Trimming stripped 0 bases from V and 3 bases from J, with 19 bases between. The CDR3 loop reads CASSLVGQGSHNYEQYV. CDR3 bases: TGTGCCAGCAGCTTGGTAGGGCAGGGGTCCCACAACTACGAGCAGTACGTC.

V gene TRBV4-1 combines with J gene TRBJ1-6, with D unresolved. There are 18 residues in the CDR3. V was clipped by 3 bases and J by 0 bases, with 15 bases between them. CDR1 and CDR2 from the germline V gene are MGHRA and YSYEKL. CDR3 nucleotide sequence: TGCGCCAGCAGCCAGTTTTTGACTATAAGCTCCTATAATTCACCCCTCCACTTT. It encodes CASSQFLTISSYNSPLHF.

The chain recombines TRBV4-3 with TRBJ1-2; D is possibly TRBD1 (5 bases). V was cut by 4 bases and J by 6 bases, with 12 bases left in between. CDR3 length equals 13 residues. Germline lookup yields CDR1 LGHNA and CDR2 YSLEER. CDR3 loop: CASSRLGGNGYTF. The CDR3 region has the DNA TGCGCCAGCAGCCGCCTCGGGGGTAATGGCTACACCTTC.

V and J are TRBV18 and TRBJ2-7; D may be TRBD1 (6 bases). Trimming pared 3 bases from V and 6 bases from J, leaving 15 bases between. CDR1 and CDR2 from the germline V gene are KGHSH and LQKENI. The CDR3 loop spans 14 amino acids. CDR3 DNA sequence: TGTGCCAGCTCACCTGGGACATCCTTGGGCGAGCAGTACTTC. It yields the protein CASSPGTSLGEQYF.

V usage is TRBV9 and J usage is TRBJ2-3; 11 bases match TRBD2. This CDR3 is 15 amino acids long. Germline V lookup: CDR1 SGDLS, CDR2 YYNGEE. The V gene end was trimmed by 5 bases and the J gene end by 3 bases; junction bases not matched to a gene: 5. CDR3 in DNA: TGTGCCAGCAGTTTAGCGGGGGGGATTACAGATACGCAGTATTTT. Translating it yields CASSLAGGITDTQYF. The full variable domain, its missing parts supplied by reference TRBV9 and TRBJ2-3, is DSGVTQTPKHLITATGQRVTLRCSPRSGDLSVYWYQQSLDQGLQFLIQYYNGEERAKGNILERFSAQQFPDLHSELNLSSLELGDSALYFCASSLAGGITDTQYFGPGTRLTVL.

The chain joins TRBV7-8 to TRBJ1-4; 7 nucleotides agree with TRBD1. This CDR3 comprises 15 residues. Germline CDR1 SGHVS, CDR2 FQNEAQ. Trimming removed 1 base from V and 4 bases from J; junction bases left unmatched: 3. The CDR3 here is CASSLGDRDNEKLFF. The CDR3 coding sequence is TGTGCCAGCAGCTTAGGGGACAGAGATAATGAAAAACTGTTTTTT.

The CDR3 loop reads CASSFAGLNSPLHF. DNA for the CDR3: TGCGCCAGCAGCTTTGCAGGGTTAAATTCACCCCTCCACTTT. The rearrangement links TRBV5-1 to TRBJ1-6; possible D gene TRBD1, 5 bases. The CDR3 contains 14 residues. V lost 2 bases and J 7 bases, leaving 10 bases between the germline ends. CDR1 SGHRS and CDR2 YFSETQ come from the germline V gene. The entire variable domain, with the rest obtained from reference TRBV5-1 and TRBJ1-6, is as follows: KAGVTQTPRYLIKTRGQQVTLSCSPISGHRSVSWYQQTPGQGLQFLFEYFSETQRNKGNFPGRFSGRQFSNSRSEMNVSTLELGDSALYLCASSFAGLNSPLHFGNGTRLTVT.

This chain joins TRBV4-1 and TRBJ1-3; D is unclear. Per germline, CDR1 MGHRA and CDR2 YSYEKL. V dropped 2 bases and J dropped 4 bases, with 12 bases sitting between them. This CDR3 comprises 15 residues. CDR3 sequence (DNA): TGCGCCAGCAGCCAAAGGGCGGGGAGCGGAAACACCATATATTTT. Encoded protein: CASSQRAGSGNTIYF.

The CDR3 loop reads CASSENQGRGYSYEQYF. The CDR3 nucleotides read TGTGCCAGCAGCGAGAATCAAGGGCGGGGCTATTCCTACGAGCAGTACTTC. The rearrangement links TRBV7-3 to TRBJ2-7, with D possibly TRBD2 on 6 matching bases. CDR1 and CDR2 from the germline V gene are SGHTA and FQGTGA. With 5 bases removed from V and 1 base from J, the gap between germline ends came to 21 bases. The CDR3 spans 17 residues.

CDR3 residues: CASSPFLTGRLTGELFF. The CDR3 bases are TGTGCCAGCTCTCCATTTCTAACCGGGAGACTCACCGGGGAGCTGTTTTTT. The chain has TRBV18 and TRBJ2-2; maybe TRBD2 (6 bases). This CDR3 has 17 amino acids. Germline V lookup: CDR1 KGHSH, CDR2 LQKENI. The germline V and J ends were trimmed by 6 bases and 4 bases, with 21 bases remaining between them.

The rearrangement links TRBV30 to TRBJ1-4; D might be TRBD1 (5 bases). CDR3 length equals 15 residues. Germline V gene lookup returns CDR1 GTSNPN and CDR2 SVGIG (reference sequence). The germline V and J ends were trimmed by 0 bases and 8 bases, with 16 bases remaining between them. The CDR3 here is CAWSVPTVSYEKLFF. The CDR3 bases are TGTGCCTGGAGTGTCCCGACAGTTAGCTACGAAAAACTGTTTTTT.

The chain recombines TRBV3-1 (or the pseudogene TRBV3-2) with TRBJ1-1; unclear D gene. The CDR3 contains 15 residues. Germline values: CDR1 LGHDT, CDR2 YNNKEL (reference sequence). Trimming took off 3 bases at V and 1 base at J, with 12 bases between the two ends. CDR3 coding DNA: TGTGCCAGCAGCCAGGGTACAGTGAGGAACACTGAAGCTTTCTTT. Its protein is CASSQGTVRNTEAFF.

This clone was detected a few times. The rearrangement joins TRBV9 to TRBJ2-1; a possible D gene is TRBD1 (6 bases). Germline-derived CDR1 and CDR2 are SGDLS and YYNGEE. The CDR3 covers 15 residues. V gave up 2 bases and J gave up 6 bases, with 15 bases separating them. The CDR3 nucleotides read TGTGCCAGCAGCGTTGGATGGGGGCAAGCCAATGAGCAGTTCTTC. As protein: CASSVGWGQANEQFF.